The rows below give T cell receptor beta chains drawn from one sample of a study of neoadjuvant anti-PD-1 for oral cavity cancer. Some clones are missing from TCRdb's copy, which holds only in-frame ones; the method was immunoSEQ multiplex PCR. The sample carries tens of thousands of clones, around 83% recorded once. The sample here was PBMCs, taken before nivolumab (anti-PD-1) treatment. These receptor sequences come from a person aged 40 to 85 with oral cavity squamous cell carcinoma. Both conserved end residues are part of each CDR3. D genes are given only for firm matches.

D	V	J	CDR3
-	TRBV4-1	TRBJ1-5	CASSQGLRGEGNQPQHF
-	TRBV5-1	TRBJ2-2	CASSQGPIAGELFF
TRBD1	TRBV30	TRBJ1-2	CAWSGITGESYGYTF
TRBD1	TRBV10-1	TRBJ1-4	CASSTGATNEKLFF
-	TRBV6-6	TRBJ2-7	CASSYSSQALGYEQYF
TRBD2	TRBV5-1	TRBJ2-1	CASSLGLAGVDNEQFF
-	TRBV5-1	TRBJ2-1	CASSLQGLSYNEQFF
TRBD2	TRBV6-6	TRBJ2-1	CASSYSTSGGYNEQFF
-	TRBV7-2	TRBJ1-2	CASSLRTAPDYTF
-	TRBV10-3	TRBJ1-5	CAISERVGNQPQHF
TRBD1	TRBV2	TRBJ1-2	CASRGAGGKSYTF
-	TRBV6-1	TRBJ1-1	CASAGLPLNTEAFF
TRBD1	TRBV7-8	TRBJ2-5	CASSDGTGAWTQYF
-	TRBV7-9	TRBJ2-1	CASSPYNEQFF
TRBD1	TRBV5-1	TRBJ1-1	CASSGPRGQVSTGTEAFF
-	TRBV30	TRBJ1-2	CAWSGGWDYGYTF
-	TRBV5-1	TRBJ2-1	CASSAGQSSYNEQFF
-	TRBV7-9	TRBJ1-4	CASSLLRWGTNEKLFF
TRBD1	TRBV7-3	TRBJ2-5	CASSLQGQGGETQYF
-	TRBV5-1	TRBJ1-1	CASREGQGRIWDTEAFF
-	TRBV5-6	TRBJ1-5	CASSLGFGWGQPQHF
-	TRBV27	TRBJ1-2	CASSLSAAGGYTF
-	TRBV11-2	TRBJ1-1	CASSLAPGGKVGFF
-	TRBV27	TRBJ2-7	CASPSGTLEGPYEQYF
-	TRBV5-1	TRBJ1-1	CASSLTQGYGTEAFF
TRBD1	TRBV9	TRBJ2-5	CASSATPGGETQYF
-	TRBV2	TRBJ2-2	CARGTGRGVGTGELFF
TRBD2	TRBV27	TRBJ2-7	CASSWRGGVYEQYF
-	TRBV7-8	TRBJ2-5	CASSLPRRFSSIQTQYF
TRBD1	TRBV5-4	TRBJ1-2	CASSARDRGLYGYTF